This T cell receptor beta chain was recorded in a study of early T cells in non-severe SARS-CoV-2 infection. Study details: Sequenced bulk RNA came from whole blood that was unsorted, and chains were unpaired. The study, taken as a whole, reports: Anti-spike CD8 responses were favored by VDJdb matching, which missed private and CD4 specificities.

Researchers attached unique molecular identifiers to individual cDNA molecules. MiXCR was run by TCRdb on the 5' RACE reads, yielding one entry per CDR3 protein. This table holds 70,000 or so distinct CDR3 sequences, roughly a tenth found once. This clonotype turned up a few times. Antigen specificity is unknown. The germline V and J ends were trimmed by 3 bases and 5 bases, with 10 bases remaining between them. Per the germline V gene, CDR1 is SEHNR and CDR2 is FQNEAQ (reference sequence). The CDR3 runs 14 residues. Material: whole blood. The chain carries TRBV7-9 and TRBJ2-2; maybe TRBD1 (6 bases). The receptor's source is an adult who was a healthcare worker with PCR-confirmed SARS-CoV-2 infection or an uninfected control (not recorded which). The CDR3 coding sequence is TGTGCCAGCAGCTTTCCAGGGGTGACCGGGGAGCTGTTTTTT. Translated: CASSFPGVTGELFF.